This TCR beta chain emerged from a study of T cells after yellow fever vaccination. The CDR3 loop spans 13 amino acids. The germline V gene encodes CDR1 SGHNT and CDR2 YENEEA. V was shortened by 4 bases and J by 6 bases, with 10 bases between the two germline ends. In TCRdb, the 5' RACE reads were re-called with MiXCR into one record per CDR3 protein. The sample holds 200,000 to 250,000 distinct CDR3 sequences, about 3% seen once. The sample holds a few counts of this clonotype. Source: CD4+ T cells sorted from PBMCs, taken 10 days after the yellow fever booster vaccination. The chain couples TRBV11-3 to TRBJ2-1; tentative D call: TRBD2 (6 bases). The sequence derives from a young man who received the YFV17D yellow fever vaccine. CDR3 bases: TGTGCCAGCAGCTACCCGGGGGTCAATGAGCAGTTCTTC. It yields the protein CASSYPGVNEQFF.